The sequence of this T cell receptor beta chain was determined in a study of blood T cells in healthy people across ages. The authors ran a second PCR of about 7 to 11 cycles using a sample-barcoded 5' primer and a J-beta primer mix. The template-switch adaptor, which had 12 random nucleotides, put a tag on each cDNA molecule. Any given sample supplied a minimum of 2.5 million CDR3-containing paired-end reads. TCRdb analysed the 5' RACE reads with MiXCR anew, one entry per CDR3 protein. The table lists just over 800,000 distinct CDR3 sequences, about 62% of them singletons, with roughly a quarter in the top ten. Germline CDR1 reads SGHTA; CDR2 reads FQGNSA. The V and J ends lost 1 base and 1 base, in that order; junction bases with no gene match: 9. The CDR3 has 18 residues. This clonotype was counted only a few times. What it binds is unknown. General study points: When set beside aged donors, long-lived donors presented more naive CD4+ cells and higher diversity.

The TCR originated in a man under 40 in good health. Sequencing was performed on blood. This chain uses TRBV7-2 with TRBJ2-4, with 8 bases lining up with TRBD1. This CDR3 is CASSLGRPQGAAKNIQYF. CDR3 sequence (DNA): TGTGCCAGCAGCTTAGGGAGACCCCAGGGGGCCGCCAAAAACATTCAGTACTTC.